This record looks at one TCR beta chain sequence and its context. Its cognate antigen has yet to be identified. Base qualities are not at hand, and no much larger clone is one base apart. The data originate from a study of blood T cells in healthy people across ages (dated by TCRdb to the mid-2010s). With respect to the entire study: In model experiments, roughly one uniquely barcoded TCR beta cDNA molecule per two T cells was captured by template switching. Using deep sequencing normalized with unique cDNA molecular identifiers, the study measured how TCR beta repertoire diversity changes with age. To avoid experimental bias, donors of different ages were distributed randomly across sequencing lanes. The donors were split into four age groups: young (average around 16 years), middle-aged (39), aged (roughly 65) and long-lived (approximately 80). Using the same blood draw, the study looked at two additional independent replicas of 1 million unique cDNA reads for two donors, one aged 18 to 30 and the other aged 80 or older. Overall study outcomes, separate from this receptor: Total diversity estimates from one million sequenced T cells were considered lower bounds and underestimates. The long-lived group showed more naive CD4+ T cells, fewer expanded clones and increased TCR diversity than the aged group, suggesting age selection. Since profiling was done on bulk unsorted PBMCs, naive and antigen-experienced compartments could not be conclusively compared. Observed TCR beta diversity correlated strongly with the percentage of naive T cells measured by flow cytometry. Donor CMV infection status was unknown, potentially confounding age-related changes in expanded clonotypes. Observed TCR beta diversity per million T cells fell roughly linearly with age, and a significant reduction was already apparent by age roughly 41.

The library was made by 5' RACE. Sequenced using an Illumina HiSeq 2500. A second PCR of about 7 to 12 cycles was run with a J-beta primer mix and a sample-barcoded 5' primer. A unique molecular identifier was introduced onto each TCR beta cDNA molecule by a template-switch 5' adaptor carrying 12 random nucleotides. Each sample yielded at least 3 million CDR3-containing paired-end reads. First-strand cDNA synthesis was performed from all RNA using the Mint cDNA synthesis kit, with priming by a TRBC-specific oligonucleotide. Following uracil-DNA glycosylase treatment, all cDNA underwent a first 18-cycle PCR with the universal primers M1SS and BC2_uni_R. As for how the authors treated the data: For normalization, 1 million high-quality reads were randomly selected from each sample, with every read carrying a distinct molecular identifier. Instead of being binned into consensus sequences, reads with shared molecular identifiers were discarded. MiTCR, set to a Q25 quality threshold and the strictest error-elimination algorithm, was used for CDR3 identification, clonotype clustering and error correction. A nonparametric unseen species model using Euler transformation provided a lower-bound estimate of total TCR beta diversity. The public reads were quality trimmed at Q25 with fastp and then assembled into clones with MiXCR by TCRdb, keeping productive beta chains. Each record represents a unique CDR3 protein, reported with the most common genes and DNA among its rows. The V and J calls were not made by the authors but by TCRdb's processing. This sample holds 1,500,000 or so distinct CDR3 sequences; approximately 39% were observed only once. The leading ten clones occupy 4% of the sample.

Donors were approximately 42 systemically healthy Caucasian individuals from Russia aged roughly 6 to 95 years. Ten milliliters of peripheral blood were drawn from each donor into EDTA-treated Vacutainer tubes. Ficoll-Paque density-gradient centrifugation was used to isolate PBMCs, with at least 6.5 million per sample. Trizol reagent was used to extract total RNA from PBMCs, with at least 6 micrograms per sample. Naive CD45RAhigh/CD27high T cell percentages were measured by flow cytometry on a PBMC aliquot from every donor. For CDR1 and CDR2, the germline V gene (reference sequence) lists SEHNR and FQNEAQ. From the cysteine through the phenylalanine, the CDR3 covers 12 amino acids. Of all the DNA, just the CDR3 is kept, 36 bases in frame from base 1.

Sample: blood. In this chain, TRBV7-9 is recombined with TRBJ2-1; TRBD2 agrees with 9 junctional bases. This sequence was found in a woman younger than 35 in good health. In nucleotide form, the sequence is TGTTCCGGCGGGAGGGTCGTCGATGAGCAGTTCTTC. Translated, it gives CSGGRVVDEQFF.